This is a list of T cell receptor beta chains from one sample in a study of OX40 agonist ivuxolimab in advanced cancers. Profiling relied on immunoSEQ multiplex PCR, and the TCRdb table lists in-frame clones only, not all of them. The profile covers some 50,000 clones, with 75% to 85% appearing a single time and 3% to 3.5% taken by the ten largest. Source: CD4+ or CD8+ T cells sorted from blood, taken in a trial of the OX40 agonist ivuxolimab. The receptors shown here come from an adult with an advanced solid tumor such as melanoma, head and neck, liver or kidney cancer. Both conserved end residues are part of each CDR3. D genes are given only for firm matches. The listing skips clone size in some rows; elsewhere it reads once, few, many or a size class.

J: TRBJ1-6; size: .; D: .; V: TRBV10-1; CDR3: CASSAGANSPLHF; DNA: TGCGCCAGCAGTGCAGGGGCCAATTCACCCCTCCACTTT
J: TRBJ2-7; size: once; D: .; V: TRBV14; CDR3: CQTRGSHHEQYF; DNA: TGTCAAACACGGGGCAGCCACCACGAGCAGTACTTC
J: TRBJ2-3; size: .; D: .; V: TRBV2; CDR3: CASSQDFRTDTQYF; DNA: TGTGCCAGCAGTCAGGACTTCCGCACAGATACGCAGTATTTT
J: TRBJ2-1; size: .; D: .; V: TRBV7-2; CDR3: CASSLSSSSYNEQFF; DNA: TGTGCCAGCAGCTTAAGTAGCAGCTCCTACAATGAGCAGTTCTTC
J: TRBJ2-5; size: .; D: TRBD2; V: TRBV7-2; CDR3: CASSFVGTSPETQYF; DNA: TGTGCCAGCAGCTTTGTTGGGACTAGCCCAGAGACCCAGTACTTC
J: TRBJ2-4; size: .; D: .; V: TRBV7-2; CDR3: CASSPQPGGAFQYF; DNA: TGTGCCAGCAGCCCGCAACCTGGCGGAGCATTTCAGTACTTC
J: TRBJ1-4; size: .; D: .; V: TRBV9; CDR3: CASSVGAAATNEKLFF; DNA: TGTGCCAGCAGCGTAGGGGCGGCGGCAACTAATGAAAAACTGTTTTTT
J: TRBJ1-4; size: .; D: .; V: TRBV29-1; CDR3: CSVERGGGKLFF; DNA: TGCAGCGTTGAAAGGGGGGGAGGAAAACTGTTTTTT
J: TRBJ1-1; size: .; D: .; V: TRBV5-4; CDR3: CASSPPGTKKNTEAFF; DNA: TGTGCCAGCAGCCCCCCGGGTACAAAGAAGAACACTGAAGCTTTCTTT
J: TRBJ1-2; size: .; D: .; V: TRBV6-1; CDR3: CATVWGAGYTF; DNA: TGTGCCACCGTGTGGGGGGCGGGCTACACCTTC
J: TRBJ1-2; size: .; D: TRBD1; V: TRBV5-4; CDR3: CASSEGIRTGGMGYTF; DNA: TGTGCCAGCAGTGAAGGAATCCGGACAGGGGGAATGGGCTACACCTTC
J: TRBJ2-1; size: few; D: .; V: TRBV19; CDR3: CAIKPRYGKEQFF; DNA: TGTGCCATAAAGCCCAGGTACGGTAAGGAGCAGTTCTTC
J: TRBJ2-7; size: .; D: .; V: TRBV7-2; CDR3: CASSFGFSYEQYF; DNA: TGTGCCAGCAGCTTCGGCTTCTCCTACGAGCAGTACTTC
J: TRBJ1-1; size: .; D: TRBD1; V: TRBV19; CDR3: CASSPTGGRTEAFF; DNA: TGTGCCAGTAGCCCAACAGGGGGCCGAACTGAAGCTTTCTTT
J: TRBJ2-1; size: .; D: .; V: TRBV27; CDR3: CASSNWRDGPREQFF; DNA: TGTGCCAGCAGTAACTGGAGGGACGGCCCCAGGGAGCAGTTCTTC
J: TRBJ2-6; size: few; D: .; V: TRBV5-1; CDR3: CASSLTNSGANVLTF; DNA: TGCGCCAGCAGCTTGACAAACTCTGGGGCCAACGTCCTGACTTTC
J: TRBJ1-4; size: .; D: TRBD1; V: TRBV9; CDR3: CASSSGTGVNEKLFF; DNA: TGTGCCAGCAGCTCCGGGACAGGGGTTAATGAAAAACTGTTTTTT
J: TRBJ2-1; size: .; D: TRBD2; V: TRBV4-1; CDR3: CASSQAPAGVPFF; DNA: TGCGCCAGCAGCCAAGCCCCAGCGGGAGTGCCGTTCTTC
J: TRBJ2-7; size: .; D: .; V: TRBV11-2; CDR3: CASSLVDNNPTYEQYF; DNA: TGTGCCAGCAGCTTGGTAGACAATAACCCCACCTACGAGCAGTACTTC
J: TRBJ1-5; size: few; D: TRBD1; V: TRBV19; CDR3: CASSIIGQGSNQPQHF; DNA: TGTGCCAGTAGTATCATAGGACAGGGTAGCAATCAGCCCCAGCATTTT
J: TRBJ2-1; size: few; D: .; V: TRBV5-1; CDR3: CASSLDIQSSYNEQFF; DNA: TGCGCCAGCAGCTTGGACATCCAGTCTTCCTACAATGAGCAGTTCTTC
J: TRBJ2-1; size: .; D: TRBD2; V: TRBV4-1; CDR3: CASRPRTSGPSNEQFF; DNA: TGCGCCAGCAGGCCTCGGACTAGCGGGCCCTCCAATGAGCAGTTCTTC
J: TRBJ1-1; size: .; D: TRBD1; V: TRBV5-4; CDR3: CASSWDRATEAFF; DNA: TGTGCCAGCAGCTGGGACAGGGCCACTGAAGCTTTCTTT
J: TRBJ1-5; size: .; D: .; V: TRBV27; CDR3: CASRRDERSNQPQHF; DNA: TGTGCCAGCAGGAGGGACGAGCGAAGCAATCAGCCCCAGCATTTT
J: TRBJ2-4; size: .; D: .; V: TRBV5-1; CDR3: CASSFGGRTKNIQYF; DNA: TGCGCCAGCAGCTTCGGGGGGCGCACCAAAAACATTCAGTACTTC
J: TRBJ1-3; size: .; D: .; V: TRBV7-2; CDR3: CASQRHGGSSGNTIYF; DNA: TGTGCCAGCCAACGACATGGGGGATCCTCTGGAAACACCATATATTTT
J: TRBJ2-1; size: few; D: .; V: TRBV18; CDR3: CASSANTGNEQFF; DNA: TGTGCCAGCTCAGCTAACACAGGGAATGAGCAGTTCTTC
J: TRBJ1-2; size: once; D: .; V: TRBV29-1; CDR3: CSVSTGTLYGYTF; DNA: TGCAGCGTTTCGACCGGGACGCTCTATGGCTACACCTTC
J: TRBJ2-6; size: .; D: .; V: TRBV11-2; CDR3: CASSLDLSGANVLTF; DNA: TGTGCCAGCAGCTTAGATCTATCTGGGGCCAACGTCCTGACTTTC
J: TRBJ1-1; size: .; D: TRBD1; V: TRBV11-2; CDR3: CASSLGAPGGRTEAFF; DNA: TGTGCCAGCAGCTTAGGGGCCCCAGGGGGGCGCACTGAAGCTTTCTTT
J: TRBJ1-1; size: .; D: .; V: TRBV18; CDR3: CASSPIDQGSAFF; DNA: TGTGCCAGCTCACCCATCGACCAGGGTTCGGCTTTCTTT
J: TRBJ2-3; size: .; D: TRBD2; V: TRBV7-8; CDR3: CASSLASGRNADTQYF; DNA: TGTGCCAGCAGCTTAGCGAGCGGGAGGAATGCAGATACGCAGTATTTT
J: TRBJ2-2; size: .; D: .; V: TRBV6-5; CDR3: CASSYTRKNTGELFF; DNA: TGTGCCAGCAGTTATACTCGAAAGAACACCGGGGAGCTGTTTTTT